This T cell receptor beta chain comes out of a study of shared clonotypes between healthy human individuals. Here immunoSEQ multiplex PCR was the method, and the copy in TCRdb shows in-frame clones only, minus some. This table has 2 million to 2.5 million clones, 90% to 96% appearing once. In germline, CDR1 is SGHNT, CDR2 YYREEE (reference sequence). CDR3 length: 12 residues. V lost 4 bases, J lost 6 bases, and 11 bases lay in between. This TCR was recovered from a man aged 18 to 30 in good health. The sample was naive CD4+ T cells sorted from blood. Described subset: CD45RA+ positively selected. This chain connects TRBV5-4 to TRBJ2-7; D is ambiguous. The CDR3 loop reads CASSASGFEQYF. The CDR3 bases are TGTGCCAGCAGCGCCTCTGGGTTCGAGCAGTACTTC.